Below are 9 T cell receptor beta chains sequenced from a single sample in a study of multiple sclerosis patients with progressive multifocal leukoencephalopathy. Time point given: time of PML onset. Method: immunoSEQ multiplex PCR; TCRdb's copy keeps in-frame clones and lacks some. This table has about 31,000 clones, roughly 86% appearing once. Sequenced material: PBMCs, taken from a patient treated with natalizumab. The receptors originated from a woman in her forties with progressive multifocal leukoencephalopathy.

For the CDR3, the DNA is TGCGCCAGCAGCCAAGGTAGGGCTGAAGCTTTCTTT. It encodes CASSQGRAEAFF. This chain uses TRBV4-1 with TRBJ1-1; D unresolved. CDR3 size: 12 residues. The ends were cut back, 1 base at V and 6 bases at J, with 6 bases in the middle. Per germline, CDR1 MGHRA and CDR2 YSYEKL.

The chain couples TRBV28 to TRBJ1-1; no definite D call. Trimming removed 3 bases from V and 0 bases from J, with 5 bases in between. Germline CDR1 and CDR2: MDHEN and SYDVKM. The CDR3 has 13 residues. CDR3 sequence (DNA): TGTGCCAGCAGTTTGGACTTGAACACTGAAGCTTTCTTT. It is translated as CASSLDLNTEAFF.

This chain links TRBV30 with TRBJ2-7; D is perhaps TRBD2 (6 bases). The V end lost 0 bases, the J end lost 3 bases, and 12 bases lay between the germline ends. Germline V gene sequence: CDR1 GTSNPN, CDR2 SVGIG (reference sequence). The CDR3 covers 14 residues. In DNA, the CDR3 is TGTGCCTGGAGTGTAACGGGAGTAGGCTACGAGCAGTACTTC. It codes for CAWSVTGVGYEQYF.

This sequence joins TRBV18 and TRBJ2-5, with 8 bases aligning to TRBD1. The DNA end favors TRBJ2-7, so the J call may be wrong. The CDR3 contains 14 residues. CDR1 is KGHSH, CDR2 LQKENI, per germline. CDR3 residues: CASSPRDRSYEQYF. The CDR3 bases are TGTGCCAGCTCACCCCGGGACAGGTCCTACGAGCAGTACTTC.

This rearrangement joins TRBV27 to TRBJ2-1, with 8 bases lining up with TRBD1. The germline V gene encodes CDR1 MNHEY and CDR2 SMNVEV (reference sequence). After removal of 2 bases from V and 1 base from J, the junction contained 7 bases not matched to a gene. The CDR3 contains 17 residues. CDR3: CASSLGVRQGSYNEQFF. The DNA of the CDR3 is TGTGCCAGCAGTTTAGGGGTGAGACAGGGGTCCTACAATGAGCAGTTCTTC.

This rearrangement joins TRBV10-3 to TRBJ2-2; D is uncertain. The CDR3 length is 16 residues. Looked up from germline, CDR1 is ENHRY and CDR2 is SYGVKD. The V end was cut by 0 bases, the J end by 1 base, with 9 bases between. The CDR3 sequence: CAISESEELNTGELFF. CDR3 nucleotides: TGTGCCATCAGTGAGTCAGAGGAACTGAACACCGGGGAGCTGTTTTTT.

The chain joins TRBV18 to TRBJ1-1; D possibly corresponds to TRBD1 (5 bases). V was shortened by 1 base and J by 5 bases, with 17 bases between the two germline ends. The CDR3 spans 16 residues. Germline V lookup: CDR1 KGHSH, CDR2 LQKENI. CDR3 DNA: TGTGCCAGCTCACCACGGGGGGGGAACCCGGGAACTGAAGCTTTCTTT. It encodes CASSPRGGNPGTEAFF.

V gene TRBV29-1 combines with J gene TRBJ2-7; 9 bases are a match to TRBD1. The germline gives CDR1 SQVTM, CDR2 ANQGSEA. This CDR3 has 13 amino acids. V lost 7 bases, J lost 4 bases, and 8 bases stayed unmatched. CDR3 loop: CSAARDRAYEQYF. CDR3 bases: TGCAGCGCAGCTAGGGACAGGGCGTACGAGCAGTACTTC.

The chain carries TRBV29-1 and TRBJ2-5; D gene uncertain. Germline V gene lookup returns CDR1 SQVTM and CDR2 ANQGSEA. Trimming removed 6 bases from V and 5 bases from J, with 16 bases in between. The CDR3 is 13 residues long. The chain's CDR3 is CSVRAGSRETQYF. In DNA, the CDR3 is TGCAGCGTCCGGGCCGGCAGCAGGGAGACCCAGTACTTC.